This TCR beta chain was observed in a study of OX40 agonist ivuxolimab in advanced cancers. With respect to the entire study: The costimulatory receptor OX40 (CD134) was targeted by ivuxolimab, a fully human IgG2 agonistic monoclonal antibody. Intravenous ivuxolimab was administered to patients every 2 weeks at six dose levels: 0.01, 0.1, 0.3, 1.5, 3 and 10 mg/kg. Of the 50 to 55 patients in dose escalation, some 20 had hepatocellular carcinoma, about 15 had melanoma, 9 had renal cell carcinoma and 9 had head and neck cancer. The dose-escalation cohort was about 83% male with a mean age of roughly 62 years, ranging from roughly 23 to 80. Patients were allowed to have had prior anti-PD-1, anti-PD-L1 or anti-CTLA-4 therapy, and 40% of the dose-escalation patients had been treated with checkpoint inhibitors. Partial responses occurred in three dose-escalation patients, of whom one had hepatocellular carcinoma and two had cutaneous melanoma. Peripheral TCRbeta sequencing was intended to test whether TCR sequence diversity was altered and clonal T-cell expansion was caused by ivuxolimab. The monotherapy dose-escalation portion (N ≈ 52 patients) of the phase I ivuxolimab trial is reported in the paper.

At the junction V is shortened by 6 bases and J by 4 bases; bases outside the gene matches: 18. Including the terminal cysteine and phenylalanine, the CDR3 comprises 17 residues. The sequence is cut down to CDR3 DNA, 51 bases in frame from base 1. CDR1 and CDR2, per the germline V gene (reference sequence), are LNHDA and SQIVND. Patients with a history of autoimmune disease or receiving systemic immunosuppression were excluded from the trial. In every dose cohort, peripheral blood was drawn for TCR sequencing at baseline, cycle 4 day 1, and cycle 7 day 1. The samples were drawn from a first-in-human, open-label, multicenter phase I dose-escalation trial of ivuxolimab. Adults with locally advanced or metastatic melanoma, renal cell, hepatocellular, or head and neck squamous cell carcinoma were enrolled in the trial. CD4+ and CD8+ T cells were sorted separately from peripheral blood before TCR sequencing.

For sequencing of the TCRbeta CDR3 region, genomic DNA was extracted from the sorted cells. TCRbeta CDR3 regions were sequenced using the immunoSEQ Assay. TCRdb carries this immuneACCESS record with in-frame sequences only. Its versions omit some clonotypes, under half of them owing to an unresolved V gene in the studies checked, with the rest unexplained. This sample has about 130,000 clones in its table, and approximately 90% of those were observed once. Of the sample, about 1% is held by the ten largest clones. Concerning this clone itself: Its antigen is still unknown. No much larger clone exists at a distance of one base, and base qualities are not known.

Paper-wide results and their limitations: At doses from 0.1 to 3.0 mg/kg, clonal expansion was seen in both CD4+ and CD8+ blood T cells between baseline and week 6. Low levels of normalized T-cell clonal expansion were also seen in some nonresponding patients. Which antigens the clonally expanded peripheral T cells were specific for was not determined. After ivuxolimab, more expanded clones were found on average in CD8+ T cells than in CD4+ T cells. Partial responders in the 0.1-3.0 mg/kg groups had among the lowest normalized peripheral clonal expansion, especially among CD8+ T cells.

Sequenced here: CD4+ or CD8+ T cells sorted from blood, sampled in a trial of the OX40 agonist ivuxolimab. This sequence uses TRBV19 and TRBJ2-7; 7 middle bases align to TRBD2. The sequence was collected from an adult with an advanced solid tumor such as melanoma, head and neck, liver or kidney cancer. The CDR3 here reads CASSTYPGGGGLYEQYF. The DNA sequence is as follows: TGTGCCAGTAGCACATATCCCGGCGGGGGAGGTTTGTACGAGCAGTACTTC.